Ten or more counts support the clone carrying this TCR beta chain. Its target is not known. Using RNA transcripts, the TCR beta CDR3 regions were amplified. HTBI primers were employed in first-round RT-PCR, then a second-round multiplex PCR followed. In TCRdb, the multiplex PCR reads were re-called with MiXCR into one record per CDR3 protein. The sample contains 300,000 to 400,000 distinct CDR3 sequences, roughly a sixth of which appear only once. Trimming shortened V by 7 bases and J by 5 bases, and 20 bases separated the two germline ends. The CDR3 has 15 residues. Germline V CDR1 and CDR2: MNHNS, SASEGT. This specimen comes from a study of Graves' ophthalmopathy and Graves' hyperthyroidism. Study-level results: Thyroid clonotypes that were expanded above 0.001 frequency mostly also appeared in blood.

This TCR derives from an adult man with Graves' ophthalmopathy. This rearrangement joins TRBV6-1 to TRBJ2-5; a weak D match, TRBD2 (6 bases). Sequencing was performed on peripheral blood. The CDR3 bases are TGTGCCAGCACCTATACGGCGGGGAGCCCGGAGACCCAGTACTTC. Translating it yields CASTYTAGSPETQYF.